The rows below give T cell receptor beta chains drawn from one sample of a study of regulatory T cells in long-lasting Graves disease. TCRdb ran MiXCR on the multiplex PCR reads and lists one entry per CDR3 protein. The sample has hundreds of thousands of distinct CDR3 sequences; less than 25% are singletons. This sample comprised peripheral blood mononuclear cells (PBMCs), obtained when the disease was refractory, from a patient treated with antithyroid drugs. The source is a female donor with Graves disease. CDR3s include the opening cysteine and the closing phenylalanine or tryptophan. A D gene is named only where the DNA matches it firmly. Some rows mark clone size as missing; the rest say once, few, many or name a class of expanded clone.

CDR3 protein,CDR3 DNA,J gene,clone size,V gene,D gene
CASSDTFQGPNDNSPLHF,TGTGCCAGCAGTGATACCTTTCAGGGACCCAACGATAATTCACCCCTCCACTTT,TRBJ1-6,many,TRBV2,.
CASLGTGGYEQFF,TGTGCCAGCCTAGGGACAGGGGGCTATGAGCAGTTCTTC,TRBJ2-1,.,TRBV11-2,TRBD1
CSAKSLAGVGETQYF,TGCAGTGCCAAATCGCTAGCGGGAGTGGGGGAGACCCAGTACTTC,TRBJ2-5,few,TRBV20-1,TRBD2
CASSFGPSGSGNEQYF,TGTGCCAGCAGCTTCGGCCCTAGCGGGAGTGGGAACGAGCAGTACTTC,TRBJ2-7,many,TRBV11-1,TRBD2
CASMRDYEQYF,TGTGCCAGCATGCGGGACTACGAGCAGTACTTC,TRBJ2-7,many,TRBV28,.
CASSPRPGQNQPQHF,TGTGCCAGCAGCCCCAGGCCGGGACAGAATCAGCCCCAGCATTTT,TRBJ1-5,many,TRBV7-2,TRBD1
CASSRGGGAPFYNEQFF,TGTGCCAGCAGCCGGGGTGGGGGAGCCCCTTTCTACAATGAGCAGTTCTTC,TRBJ2-1,once,TRBV2,.
CASSYGEGGSEKLFF,TGTGCCAGCAGCTACGGGGAGGGTGGGAGTGAAAAACTGTTTTTT,TRBJ1-4,.,TRBV11-2,.
CSAAGGGVAGGYEQFF,TGCAGTGCTGCCGGCGGGGGGGTAGCGGGAGGATATGAGCAGTTCTTC,TRBJ2-1,.,TRBV20-1,TRBD2
CASSLASQGARGEQYF,TGTGCCAGCAGCTTAGCGTCGCAGGGGGCGAGGGGTGAGCAGTACTTC,TRBJ2-7,.,TRBV7-9,TRBD1
CASSQDGVRGPKGSYEQYF,TGTGCCAGCAGCCAAGATGGGGTTCGGGGACCCAAAGGCTCCTACGAGCAGTACTTC,TRBJ2-7,.,TRBV14,.
CASSIAFDRLTGSKPGELFF,TGTGCCAGTAGTATAGCTTTCGACAGATTGACAGGGAGTAAACCCGGGGAGCTGTTTTTT,TRBJ2-2,.,TRBV19,TRBD1
CASSPESLRYTGAFF,TGTGCCAGCTCACCAGAGAGCCTTAGGTACACGGGAGCTTTCTTT,TRBJ1-1,few,TRBV18,.
CATGGMKGNTEAFF,TGTGCCACTGGGGGAATGAAAGGGAACACTGAAGCTTTCTTT,TRBJ1-1,.,TRBV6-1,.
CASSYTGTSGRWYF,TGTGCCAGCAGTTATACCGGGACTAGCGGGAGATGGTACTTC,TRBJ2-5,many,TRBV6-9,TRBD2
CASSPGREQFF,TGTGCCAGCAGCCCTGGGAGGGAGCAGTTCTTC,TRBJ2-1,.,TRBV28,.
CASHPRTSGITGELFF,TGTGCCAGCCACCCCCGGACTAGCGGGATCACCGGGGAGCTGTTTTTT,TRBJ2-2,many,TRBV6-1,TRBD2
CSVEGFTGVEQYF,TGCAGCGTTGAGGGGTTCACTGGGGTCGAGCAGTACTTC,TRBJ2-7,.,TRBV29-1,.
CASSPLSFYGYTF,TGTGCCAGCAGTCCCTTGTCGTTCTATGGCTACACCTTC,TRBJ1-2,few,TRBV27,.
CASSPGQGRVEQYF,TGTGCCAGCAGCCCCGGACAGGGGAGGGTCGAGCAGTACTTC,TRBJ2-7,once,TRBV11-2,TRBD1
CASRADRRDQPQHF,TGTGCCAGCAGAGCCGACCGTCGAGATCAGCCCCAGCATTTT,TRBJ1-5,many,TRBV2,.
CASSYGRRESIF,TGTGCCAGCAGTTACGGACGGAGGGAATCGATCTTC,TRBJ2-1,.,TRBV28,.
CASSPILGEETQYF,TGTGCCAGCAGTCCAATACTAGGAGAAGAGACCCAGTACTTC,TRBJ2-5,many,TRBV6-1,.
CASRDPGQGPYEQYF,TGTGCCAGCAGAGACCCGGGACAGGGGCCATACGAGCAGTACTTC,TRBJ2-7,.,TRBV2,TRBD1
CASSLLGRKESNEQFF,TGTGCCAGCAGTTTGCTTGGGAGGAAGGAGTCCAATGAGCAGTTCTTC,TRBJ2-1,.,TRBV28,.
CASSSSSYQETQYF,TGTGCCAGTAGTAGCAGTTCGTACCAAGAGACCCAGTACTTC,TRBJ2-5,.,TRBV19,.
CASSHRAESNQPQHF,TGTGCCAGCAGCCACCGGGCAGAGAGCAATCAGCCCCAGCATTTT,TRBJ1-5,many,TRBV28,.
CASSFFEVGLSRNQPQHF,TGTGCCAGCAGTTTCTTTGAAGTGGGGCTCAGTCGCAATCAGCCCCAGCATTTT,TRBJ1-5,.,TRBV6-5,.